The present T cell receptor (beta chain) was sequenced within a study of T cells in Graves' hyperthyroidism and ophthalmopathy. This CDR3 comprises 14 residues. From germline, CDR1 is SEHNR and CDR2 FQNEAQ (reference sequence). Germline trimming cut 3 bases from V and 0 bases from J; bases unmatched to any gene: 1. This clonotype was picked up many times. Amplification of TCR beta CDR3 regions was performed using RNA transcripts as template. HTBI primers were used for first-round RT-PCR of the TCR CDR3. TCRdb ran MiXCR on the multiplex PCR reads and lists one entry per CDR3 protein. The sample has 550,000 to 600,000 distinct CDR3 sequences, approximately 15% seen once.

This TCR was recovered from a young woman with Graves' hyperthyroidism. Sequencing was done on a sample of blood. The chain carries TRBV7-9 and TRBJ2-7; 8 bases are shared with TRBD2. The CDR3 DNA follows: TGTGCCAGCAGCTTTAGCGGGGCCTCCTACGAGCAGTACTTC. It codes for CASSFSGASYEQYF.